This T cell receptor (beta chain) was profiled in a study of cytomegalovirus exposure and HLA in healthy donors. Study findings and constraints: CMV serostatus stood as the only immune exposure information on hand. Listed as cytomegalovirus-associated were 150 to 200 TCR beta chains.

CDR3 size: 14 residues. Germline assignment: CDR1 MDHEN and CDR2 SYDVKM. The PCR contained 60 Vbeta and 13 Jbeta primers. The assay was immunoSEQ multiplex PCR, and TCRdb's table has in-frame clones only and misses some. The profile shows approximately 190,000 clones, 82% of them singletons. Regarding this clone: Its antigen is not known.

The chain combines TRBV28 with TRBJ2-5, with 7 bases that match TRBD1. The better agreement between TRBJ2-7 and the DNA end casts doubt on the J call. The clonotype originates from a woman between 45 and 60 years old in good health and CMV-seropositive. The source material was PBMCs. The CDR3 DNA reads as TGTGCCAGCAGTTTACCGGGACAGAACAGCGAGCAGTACTTC. It yields the protein CASSLPGQNSEQYF.